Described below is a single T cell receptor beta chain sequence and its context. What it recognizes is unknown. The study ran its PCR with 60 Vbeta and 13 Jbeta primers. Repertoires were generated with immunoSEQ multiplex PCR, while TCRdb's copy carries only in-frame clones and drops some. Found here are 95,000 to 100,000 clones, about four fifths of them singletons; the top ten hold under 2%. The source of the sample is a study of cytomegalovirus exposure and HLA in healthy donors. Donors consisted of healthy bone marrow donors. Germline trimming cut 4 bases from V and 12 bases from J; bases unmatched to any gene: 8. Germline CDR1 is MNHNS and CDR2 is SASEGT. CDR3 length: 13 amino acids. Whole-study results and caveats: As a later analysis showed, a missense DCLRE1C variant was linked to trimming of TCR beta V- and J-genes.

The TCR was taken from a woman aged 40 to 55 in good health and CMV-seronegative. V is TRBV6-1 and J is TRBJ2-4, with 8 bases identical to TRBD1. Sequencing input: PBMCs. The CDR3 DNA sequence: TGTGCCAGCAGTGGGACAGGGCTTGACACTCAGTACTTC. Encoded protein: CASSGTGLDTQYF.